This T cell receptor (beta chain) was retrieved from a study of identical twins. This clonotype was recorded many times. From the 5' RACE reads, TCRdb called clonotypes with MiXCR, one entry per CDR3 protein. The table has 400,000 to 600,000 distinct CDR3 sequences, around 20% seen once. The CDR3 runs 15 residues. Germline CDR1 is SGHRS and CDR2 is YFSETQ. The ends were cut back, 5 bases at V and 6 bases at J, with 17 bases in the middle. The same sample was also studied in work on yellow fever vaccine responses in identical twins.

The source material was CD4+ T cells sorted from blood. The chain is built from TRBV5-1 and TRBJ2-2, with a tentative D call TRBD1 (6 bases). The clonotype comes from a woman between 18 and 30 years old in good health. The CDR3 spells CASRPDRTRAGELFF. Written as DNA, the CDR3 is TGCGCCAGCAGACCCGACAGGACCCGCGCCGGGGAGCTGTTTTTT.